This TCR beta chain was recovered during a study of synovial regulatory T cells in juvenile arthritis. This clone shows up as medium-sized by frequency. Its target is unknown. Generated by immunoSEQ multiplex PCR, the TCRdb table keeps only in-frame clones and is missing some. This listing includes 2,000 to 2,500 clones. This CDR3 contains 15 residues. DNA is not on record. Germline V CDR1 and CDR2: MNHNS, SASEGT. The synovial samples were synovial fluid, paired with peripheral blood from each active arthritis patient. Donors were 11 juvenile idiopathic arthritis patients with active disease, 3 polyarticular and 8 oligoarticular. Median age roughly 10 years (roughly 2.3-25); median disease duration 7 years (0.2-19.1). Study-wide results and caveats: iaTreg cells shared more CDR3 sequences with synovial Tregs than other blood Tregs did.

The gene calls are TRBV6-1 and TRBJ2-1; lacking DNA, the TRBD2 call made by TCRdb goes unchecked. The receptor comes from a donor under 30 with juvenile idiopathic arthritis. Sample: Treg cells from the synovium. The CDR3 sequence: CASSLRDAAYNEQFF.